One sample yielded the 24 T cell receptor beta chains listed below, sequenced in a study of response to subunit inactivated influenza vaccine. MiXCR, applied by TCRdb to the RT-PCR reads, yields one record per CDR3 protein. The table records approximately 500,000 distinct CDR3 sequences, roughly 13% of them present only once. The input for sequencing was PBMCs from blood, taken about 40 days after vaccination. The source of these receptors is a man over 45 who received an inactivated influenza vaccine.

V and J are TRBV27 and TRBJ2-6, with 11 bases lining up with TRBD2. V trimming: 5 bases; J trimming: 2 bases; junction bases outside the gene matches: 8. The germline gives CDR1 MNHEY, CDR2 SMNVEV (reference sequence). CDR3 length: 18 residues. The CDR3 nucleotides read TGTGCCAGCAGTCTCCTTACTAGCGGGGGCGCTGGGGCCAACGTCCTGACTTTC. It is translated as CASSLLTSGGAGANVLTF.

This clonotype was seen only a few times. This chain uses TRBV19 with TRBJ2-1, with TRBD1 matching over 10 bases. V lost 7 bases, J lost 9 bases, and 9 bases stayed unmatched. The CDR3 spans 14 residues. From germline, CDR1 is LNHDA and CDR2 SQIVND (reference sequence). CDR3 region: CASTPGQGYGEQFF. In DNA, the CDR3 is TGTGCCAGTACACCGGGACAGGGGTACGGTGAGCAGTTCTTC.

This clonotype was detected a few times. The chain combines TRBV7-4 with TRBJ2-4, with D unresolved. Trimming removed 0 bases from V and 0 bases from J, with 12 bases in between. The V gene's germline CDR1 is SGHVT and CDR2 SQSDAQ. The CDR3 length is 17 residues. CDR3 DNA: TGTGCCAGCAGCTTAGCGCGGTCCCCTCTAGCCAAAAACATTCAGTACTTC. Translating gives CASSLARSPLAKNIQYF.

This sequence joins TRBV24-1 and TRBJ2-1; 10 nucleotides agree with TRBD2. The length of the CDR3 is 17 residues. Looked up from germline, CDR1 is KGHDR and CDR2 is SFDVKD. V shed 2 bases, J shed 7 bases, and the junction held 10 bases outside the gene matches. The CDR3 loop reads CATSDSLLAGPGNEQFF. CDR3 nucleotides: TGTGCCACCAGTGATTCACTACTAGCGGGGCCAGGGAATGAGCAGTTCTTC.

The V and J genes are TRBV5-1 and TRBJ2-1; TRBD1 matches 7 bases. V shed 7 bases and J 8 bases; nucleotides not matched to a gene: 12. The CDR3 extends over 14 amino acids. The germline gives CDR1 SGHRS, CDR2 YFSETQ. CDR3 region: CASSGSGGLYEQFF. The CDR3, as DNA: TGCGCCAGCTCTGGGTCAGGGGGATTGTATGAGCAGTTCTTC.

The rearrangement links TRBV6-2 or TRBV6-3 to TRBJ2-7; D is ambiguous. Looked up from germline, CDR1 is MNHEY and CDR2 is SVGEGT. The CDR3 extends over 13 amino acids. Between the trimmed V and J ends, which lost 5 bases and 4 bases, there was a span of 12 bases. The CDR3 nucleotides read TGTGCCAGCAGTGGCCTTGCTGGGTACGAGCAGTACTTC. It translates to CASSGLAGYEQYF.

This rearrangement joins TRBV7-2 to TRBJ2-5; a possible D gene is TRBD2 (6 bases). CDR1 is SGHTA, CDR2 FQGNSA, per germline. Trimming removed 5 bases at V and 5 bases at J, with 18 bases between. There are 15 residues in the CDR3. As DNA, the CDR3 is TGTGCCAGCAGCACACGAGCAGGTCGGGGGGAGACCCAGTACTTC. Its protein is CASSTRAGRGETQYF.

This chain joins TRBV7-3 and TRBJ2-3; no firm D call. The CDR3 spans 13 residues. Germline V CDR1 and CDR2: SGHTA, FQGTGA. V was shortened by 2 bases and J by 5 bases, with 8 bases between the two germline ends. The CDR3 region is CASSLFGKDTQYF. DNA for the CDR3: TGTGCCAGCAGCTTATTTGGTAAAGATACGCAGTATTTT.

This clonotype was recorded a few times. The chain combines TRBV5-1 with TRBJ1-2; 8 bases match TRBD1. This CDR3 has 12 residues. Germline V gene sequence: CDR1 SGHRS, CDR2 YFSETQ. Germline trimming cut 4 bases from V and 6 bases from J; bases unmatched to any gene: 2. The CDR3, as DNA: TGCGCCAGCAGCAAGACAGGGGATGGCTACACCTTC. Its protein is CASSKTGDGYTF.

This clonotype was seen more than once but under ten times. The rearrangement uses TRBV5-1 and TRBJ2-5; D gene ambiguous. CDR1 is SGHRS, CDR2 YFSETQ, per germline. Between the trimmed V and J ends, which lost 4 bases and 4 bases, there was a span of 17 bases. The CDR3 runs to 15 residues. The CDR3 protein is CASSEVARRSETQYF. The CDR3 DNA is TGCGCCAGCAGCGAGGTGGCCCGGCGATCAGAGACCCAGTACTTC.

The gene calls are TRBV4-1 and TRBJ2-1, with D possibly being TRBD2 (6 bases). V lost 4 bases and J 5 bases, leaving 15 bases between the germline ends. Per the germline V gene, CDR1 is MGHRA and CDR2 is YSYEKL. CDR3 length: 15 residues. CDR3 bases: TGCGCCAGCAGCCCCCCCTTTGGGGGGAACAATGAGCAGTTCTTC. The encoded protein is CASSPPFGGNNEQFF.

This clonotype was seen a handful of times. In DNA form, the CDR3 reads TGTGCCACCGGGCGGGAGGTAACGAACACCGGGGAGCTGTTTTTT. Protein: CATGREVTNTGELFF. The chain links TRBV15 to TRBJ2-2, with 8 bases lining up with TRBD2. Trimming took 8 bases from V and 0 from J; bases not matched to a gene: 5. This CDR3 is 15 amino acids long. Germline V gene data show CDR1 as LNHNV and CDR2 as YYDKDF (reference sequence).

This clonotype was seen only once. This sequence joins TRBV28 and TRBJ2-7, with a possible D match to TRBD2 (6 bases). This CDR3 spans 16 amino acids. The V gene lost 5 bases and the J gene lost 4 bases, with 21 bases spanning the gap. The germline V gene has CDR1 MDHEN and CDR2 SYDVKM. Written as DNA, the CDR3 is TGTGCCAGCAGTACTATAACGGGGGACGGAAGATACGAGCAGTACTTC. Its translation is CASSTITGDGRYEQYF.

J is TRBJ2-2 and V is TRBV3-1; D is undetermined. CDR3 size: 15 residues. Trimming pared 5 bases from V and 0 bases from J, leaving 10 bases between. Germline CDR1 is LGHDT and CDR2 is YNNKEL (reference sequence). In nucleotides, the CDR3 is TGTGCCAGCAGCAGAACACTGGCGAACACCGGGGAGCTGTTTTTT. Its protein product is CASSRTLANTGELFF.

The V and J genes are TRBV7-2 and TRBJ1-1; D gene ambiguous. Germline V lookup: CDR1 SGHTA, CDR2 FQGNSA. The CDR3 spans 14 residues. The V and J ends lost 4 bases and 0 bases respectively, with 9 bases between them. The chain's CDR3 is CASSSPQLNTEAFF. In DNA form, the CDR3 reads TGTGCCAGCAGCTCCCCCCAGTTGAACACTGAAGCTTTCTTT.

The chain couples TRBV6-2 or TRBV6-3 to TRBJ1-1, with 9 bases aligning to TRBD1. Trimming removed 6 bases from V and 4 bases from J; junction bases left unmatched: 15. This CDR3 comprises 17 residues. Germline V gives CDR1 MNHEY, CDR2 SVGEGT. This CDR3 is CASSDLEQGAGFTEAFF. DNA for the CDR3: TGTGCCAGCAGCGACCTTGAACAGGGGGCGGGATTCACTGAAGCTTTCTTT.

This clonotype was observed a handful of times. The rearrangement joins TRBV6-1 to TRBJ2-1; tentatively, D is TRBD1 or TRBD2 (5 bases each). The CDR3 covers 13 residues. V was clipped by 6 bases and J by 9 bases, with 15 bases between them. Germline values: CDR1 MNHNS, CDR2 SASEGT. CDR3 in amino acids: CASRDPYGGEQFF. The CDR3 DNA reads TGTGCCAGCAGAGACCCCTATGGGGGTGAGCAGTTCTTC.

The V gene is TRBV7-9, the J gene TRBJ2-7; unclear D gene. The length of the CDR3 is 14 residues. Trimming pared 5 bases from V and 2 bases from J, leaving 13 bases between. CDR1 and CDR2 (germline): SEHNR, FQNEAQ (reference sequence). CDR3 in amino acids: CASSPRTDAYEQYF. The CDR3 nucleotides read TGTGCCAGCAGCCCCCGGACGGACGCCTACGAGCAGTACTTC. Together with reference TRBV7-9 and TRBJ2-7, the CDR3 gives the full variable domain: DTGVSQNPRHKITKRGQNVTFRCDPISEHNRLYWYRQTLGQGPEFLTYFQNEAQLEKSRLLSDRFSAERPKGSFSTLEIQRTEQGDSAMYLCASSPRTDAYEQYFGPGTRLTVT.

The chain is built from TRBV11-3 and TRBJ2-1; unclear D gene. Trimming left V 5 bases short and J 10 bases short, with 15 bases between. The CDR3 totals 13 residues. CDR1 SGHNT and CDR2 YENEEA come from the germline V gene. The CDR3 reads CASSLLDRSEQFF. The CDR3, as DNA: TGTGCCAGCAGCCTCCTCGACCGCTCCGAGCAGTTCTTC.

This clonotype was counted at least ten times. This sequence may be a read error, since a much larger clone differs from it by one base. The chain couples TRBV11-1 to TRBJ2-7; D uncertain. The germline V gene encodes CDR1 SGHAT and CDR2 FQDESV (reference sequence). The CDR3 is 12 amino acids. V lost 5 bases and J lost 3, with 8 bases in between. The CDR3 here is CASSADGYEQYF. CDR3 coding DNA: TGTGCCAGCAGCGCGGACGGCTACGAGCAGTACTTC.

This clonotype has more than one count but fewer than ten. The genes are TRBV12-3 or TRBV12-4 and TRBJ2-5; a weak D match, TRBD2 (5 bases). Trimming removed 5 bases at V and 5 bases at J, with 18 bases between. The length of the CDR3 is 15 residues. CDR3 loop: CASSIRGQEGETQYF. CDR3 coding DNA: TGTGCCAGCAGTATACGAGGGCAGGAAGGGGAGACCCAGTACTTC.

In this sample, this clonotype turned up a few times. The chain is built from TRBV5-1 and TRBJ1-1, with TRBD1 matching over 10 bases. CDR3 size: 17 residues. V lost 0 bases to trimming and J lost 5 bases; unmatched junction nucleotides: 10. The germline CDR1 and CDR2 sequences are SGHRS and YFSETQ. The CDR3 sequence is CASSLALTGTGETEAFF. The CDR3 DNA sequence: TGCGCCAGCAGCTTGGCTCTGACCGGGACAGGGGAGACTGAAGCTTTCTTT.

The CDR3 DNA follows: TGTGCCAGCAGCACCCGGCCCAGGGTCACCGGGGAGCTGTTTTTT. It codes for CASSTRPRVTGELFF. This rearrangement joins TRBV28 to TRBJ2-2; weak D call: TRBD1 (5 bases). This CDR3 region has 15 residues. Per the germline V gene, CDR1 is MDHEN and CDR2 is SYDVKM. With 6 bases removed from V and 4 bases from J, the gap between germline ends came to 15 bases.

At least ten counts were recorded for this clonotype. The chain is built from TRBV29-1 and TRBJ2-5, with 7 bases lining up with TRBD1. The CDR3 consists of 14 residues. V trimming: 6 bases; J trimming: 0 bases; junction bases outside the gene matches: 7. CDR1 is SQVTM, CDR2 ANQGSEA, per germline. CDR3 in amino acids: CSVSRGTDQETQYF. Written as DNA, the CDR3 is TGCAGCGTCTCCCGAGGGACAGACCAAGAGACCCAGTACTTC.